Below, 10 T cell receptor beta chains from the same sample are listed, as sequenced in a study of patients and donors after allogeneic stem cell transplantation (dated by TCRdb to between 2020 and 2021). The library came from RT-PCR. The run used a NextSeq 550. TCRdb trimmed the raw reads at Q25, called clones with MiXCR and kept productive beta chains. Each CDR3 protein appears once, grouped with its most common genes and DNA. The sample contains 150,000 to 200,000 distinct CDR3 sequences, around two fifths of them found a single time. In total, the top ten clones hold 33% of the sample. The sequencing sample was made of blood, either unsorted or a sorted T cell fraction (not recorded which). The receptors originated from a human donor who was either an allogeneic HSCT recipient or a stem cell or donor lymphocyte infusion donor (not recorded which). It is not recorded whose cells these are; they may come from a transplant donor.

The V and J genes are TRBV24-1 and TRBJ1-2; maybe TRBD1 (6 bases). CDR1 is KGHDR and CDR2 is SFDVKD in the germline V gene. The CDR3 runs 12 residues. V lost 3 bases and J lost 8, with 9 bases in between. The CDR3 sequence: CATSDHREGYTF. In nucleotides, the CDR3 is TGTGCCACCAGTGATCACAGGGAGGGCTACACCTTC.

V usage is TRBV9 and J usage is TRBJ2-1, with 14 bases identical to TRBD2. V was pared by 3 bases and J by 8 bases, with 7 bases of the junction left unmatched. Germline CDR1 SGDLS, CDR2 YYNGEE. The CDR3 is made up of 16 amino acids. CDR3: CASSGRTSGRSDEQFF. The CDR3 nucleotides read TGTGCCAGCAGCGGGCGGACTAGCGGGAGGTCGGATGAGCAGTTCTTC.

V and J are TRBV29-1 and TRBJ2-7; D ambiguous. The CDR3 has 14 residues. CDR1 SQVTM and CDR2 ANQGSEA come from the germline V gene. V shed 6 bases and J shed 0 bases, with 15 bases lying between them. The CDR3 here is CSVIAPESSYEQYF. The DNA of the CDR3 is TGCAGCGTCATTGCGCCCGAAAGCTCCTACGAGCAGTACTTC.

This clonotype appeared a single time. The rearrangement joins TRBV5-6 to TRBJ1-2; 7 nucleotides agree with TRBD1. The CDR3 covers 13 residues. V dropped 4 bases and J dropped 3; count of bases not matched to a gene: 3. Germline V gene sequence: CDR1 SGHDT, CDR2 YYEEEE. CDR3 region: CASSSGQDYGYTF. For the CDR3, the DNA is TGTGCCAGCAGCAGTGGACAGGACTATGGCTACACCTTC.

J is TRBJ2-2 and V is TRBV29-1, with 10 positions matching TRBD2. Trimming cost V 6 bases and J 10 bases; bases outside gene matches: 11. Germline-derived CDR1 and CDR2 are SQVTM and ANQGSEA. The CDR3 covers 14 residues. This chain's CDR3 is CSVLAGVGSLELFF. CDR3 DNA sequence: TGCAGCGTGCTAGCGGGAGTGGGTTCTTTGGAGCTGTTTTTT.

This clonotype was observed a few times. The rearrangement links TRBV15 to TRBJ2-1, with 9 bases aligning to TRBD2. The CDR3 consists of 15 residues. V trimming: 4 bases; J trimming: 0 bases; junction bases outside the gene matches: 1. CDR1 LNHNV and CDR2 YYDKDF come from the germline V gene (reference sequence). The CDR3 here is CATSISGSSYNEQFF. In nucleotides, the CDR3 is TGTGCCACCAGCATTAGCGGGAGCTCCTACAATGAGCAGTTCTTC.

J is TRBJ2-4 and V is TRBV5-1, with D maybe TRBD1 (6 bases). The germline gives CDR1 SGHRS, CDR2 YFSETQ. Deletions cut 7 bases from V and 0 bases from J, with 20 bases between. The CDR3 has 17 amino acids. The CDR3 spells CASERKLTGLAKNIQYF. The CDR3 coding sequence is TGCGCCAGCGAGCGAAAGTTGACAGGACTAGCCAAAAACATTCAGTACTTC.

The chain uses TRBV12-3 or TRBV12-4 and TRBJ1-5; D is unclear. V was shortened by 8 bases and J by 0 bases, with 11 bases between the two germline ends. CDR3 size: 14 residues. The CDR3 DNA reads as TGTGCCAGCTCGGAGTTTTATAGCAATCAGCCCCAGCATTTT. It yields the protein CASSEFYSNQPQHF.

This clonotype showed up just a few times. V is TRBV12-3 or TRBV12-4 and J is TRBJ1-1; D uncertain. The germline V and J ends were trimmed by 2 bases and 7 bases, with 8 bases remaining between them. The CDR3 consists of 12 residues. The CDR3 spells CASSLKGGEAFF. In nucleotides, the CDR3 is TGTGCCAGCAGTTTAAAGGGAGGTGAAGCTTTCTTT.

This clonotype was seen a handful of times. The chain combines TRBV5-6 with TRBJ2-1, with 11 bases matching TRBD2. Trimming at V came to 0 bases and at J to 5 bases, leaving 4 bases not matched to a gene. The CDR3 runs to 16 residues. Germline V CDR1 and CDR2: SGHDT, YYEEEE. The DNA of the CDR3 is TGTGCCAGCAGCTTGGGACTAGCGGGAATTAACAATGAGCAGTTCTTC. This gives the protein CASSLGLAGINNEQFF.